This paragraph covers one TCR beta chain sequence. The antigen it binds to is not known. No qualities accompany the bases; no much larger clone lies one base away. Genomic DNA was isolated from the sorted cells so that the TCRbeta CDR3 region could be sequenced. TCRbeta CDR3 regions were sequenced using the immunoSEQ Assay. TCRdb retrieved this table from immuneACCESS and kept in-frame rearrangements only. Not all clones are present; in checked studies, unresolved V genes account for under half, and no reason is known for the remainder. The sample records roughly 49,000 clones, about 86% of which are singletons. The ten largest clones capture about 6.4% of the sample. Patients with autoimmune disease history or receiving systemic immunosuppression were excluded from the trial. In every dose cohort, peripheral blood was drawn for TCR sequencing at baseline, cycle 4 day 1, and cycle 7 day 1. The samples were taken from a phase I, first-in-human, multicenter, open-label dose-escalation trial of ivuxolimab. Adults with locally advanced or metastatic melanoma, renal cell carcinoma, hepatocellular carcinoma or head and neck squamous cell carcinoma were enrolled in the trial. Before TCR sequencing, CD4+ T cells and CD8+ T cells were sorted from peripheral blood as separate populations.

The sample belongs to a study of OX40 agonist ivuxolimab in advanced cancers. Background for the entire study: Ivuxolimab, which targeted the costimulatory receptor OX40 (CD134), was an agonistic, fully human IgG2 monoclonal antibody. The point of sequencing TCRbeta in the periphery was to test whether ivuxolimab changed TCR sequence diversity and drove clonal T-cell expansion. In the dose-escalation cohort, 82.7% of patients were male, and the mean age was approximately 60 years, with a range of about 20 to 79. The monotherapy dose-escalation portion (N of about 49 patients) of the phase I ivuxolimab trial is reported in the paper. Prior anti-PD-1, anti-PD-L1 or anti-CTLA-4 therapy was permitted, and approximately 40% of dose-escalation patients had received checkpoint inhibitors. Intravenous ivuxolimab was administered to patients every 2 weeks at six dose levels: 0.01, 0.1, 0.3, 1.5, 3 and 10 mg/kg. Of the 50 to 55 patients in dose escalation, about 20 had hepatocellular carcinoma, some 15 had melanoma, 9 had renal cell carcinoma and 9 had head and neck cancer. Partial responses occurred in three dose-escalation patients, of whom one had hepatocellular carcinoma and two had cutaneous melanoma.

Results and caveats for the whole study, not just this receptor: On average, CD8+ T cells showed more expanded clones than CD4+ T cells after ivuxolimab. Antigen specificity was not determined for the clonally expanded peripheral T cells. Low levels of normalized T-cell clonal expansion were also seen in some patients who did not respond. At doses from 0.1 to 3.0 mg/kg, clonal expansion was seen in both CD4+ and CD8+ blood T cells between baseline and week 6. In the 0.1-3.0 mg/kg groups, partial responders were among the patients with the lowest normalized peripheral clonal expansion, particularly in CD8+ T cells.

Sequences were derived from CD4+ or CD8+ T cells sorted from blood, sampled in a trial of the OX40 agonist ivuxolimab. The clonotype comes from an adult with an advanced solid tumor such as melanoma, head and neck, liver or kidney cancer.

The sequence in DNA is TGTGCCAGCAGCAAAGATCCTAGCGGGGGGAAAGAGACCCAGTACTTC. Translated, this is CASSKDPSGGKETQYF. The V and J genes are TRBV21-1 and TRBJ2-5; the D call of TRBD2 is as the table states it, not checked on the DNA. TRBV21-1 is designated a pseudogene. The CDR3, from cysteine to phenylalanine, totals 16 residues. Of all the DNA, just the CDR3 is kept, 48 bases in frame from base 1.